This T cell receptor (beta chain) was sequenced for a study of blood T cell repertoires in COVID-19. Seattle patients were enrolled while actively infected and followed longitudinally. Data came from immunoSEQ multiplex PCR; TCRdb stores just in-frame clones and leaves some out. The sample records 130,000 to 150,000 clones, approximately 83% being singletons. Trimming removed 3 bases from V and 9 bases from J, with 8 bases in between. CDR3 length equals 11 residues. Looked up from germline, CDR1 is ENHRY and CDR2 is SYGVKD. The chain uses TRBV10-3 and TRBJ1-2; D not resolved. The receptor was isolated from a woman in her fifties or sixties with COVID-19, enrolled during active disease. The sequencing input was peripheral blood. CDR3 amino acids: CAISDLTRYTF. CDR3 nucleotides: TGTGCCATCAGTGACCTGACACGCTACACCTTC.